The 30 T cell receptor beta chains reported below all come from one sample, sequenced in a study of blood T cell repertoires in COVID-19. This table comes from immunoSEQ multiplex PCR, and its TCRdb copy is limited to in-frame clones, with some not included. Among roughly 200,000 clones listed, roughly four fifths were seen once. Sequenced: peripheral blood. Source of these receptors: a woman in her 70s with active or convalescent COVID-19.

In its sample, this clone was seen a few times. The chain links TRBV5-1 to TRBJ1-2; TRBD1 might be the D (5 bases). V was shortened by 0 bases and J by 0 bases, with 6 bases between the two germline ends. This CDR3 comprises 14 residues. Germline V gives CDR1 SGHRS, CDR2 YFSETQ. This CDR3 reads CASSLDRTNYGYTF. Written as DNA, the CDR3 is TGCGCCAGCAGCTTGGACAGGACTAACTATGGCTACACCTTC.

This clone was counted once. The chain combines TRBV2 with TRBJ2-5, with D perhaps matching TRBD2 (5 bases). Trimming stripped 5 bases from V and 5 bases from J, with 21 bases between. The CDR3 runs to 16 residues. The germline gives CDR1 SNHLY, CDR2 FYNNEI. CDR3 sequence (DNA): TGTGCCAGCAGTCCACCCGGGATTCTGGAGTTGGAGACCCAGTACTTC. This encodes CASSPPGILELETQYF.

The chain recombines TRBV15 with TRBJ1-6, with TRBD1 matching over 7 bases. This CDR3 contains 15 residues. V lost 0 bases, J lost 9 bases, and 5 bases stayed unmatched. Germline values: CDR1 LNHNV, CDR2 YYDKDF (reference sequence). CDR3 bases: TGTGCCACCAGCAGAGATTGGGACAGTAGTTCACCCCTCCACTTT. Protein sequence: CATSRDWDSSSPLHF.

This clone was detected many times. The chain recombines TRBV9 with TRBJ2-2; 8 bases are shared with TRBD1. The V gene's germline CDR1 is SGDLS and CDR2 YYNGEE. The CDR3 loop spans 15 amino acids. The junction had 6 bases not matched to a gene; V was cut back by 3 bases and J by 5 bases. CDR3 amino acids: CASSADRGWTGELFF. The CDR3 DNA is TGTGCCAGCAGCGCCGACAGGGGTTGGACCGGGGAGCTGTTTTTT.

This rearrangement joins TRBV27 to TRBJ2-6; tentatively, D is TRBD2 (6 bases). This CDR3 contains 17 residues. Trimming cost V 8 bases and J 0 bases, with 17 bases left between them. Per germline, CDR1 MNHEY and CDR2 SMNVEV (reference sequence). CDR3 protein: CASGRWRGTSGANVLTF. In nucleotides, the CDR3 is TGTGCCAGCGGCCGGTGGCGGGGAACCTCTGGGGCCAACGTCCTGACTTTC. Full variable domain (rest looked up from reference TRBV27 and TRBJ2-6): EAQVTQNPRYLITVTGKKLTVTCSQNMNHEYMSWYRQDPGLGLRQIYYSMNVEVTDKGDVPEGYKVSRKEKRNFPLILESPSPNQTSLYFCASGRWRGTSGANVLTFGAGSRLTVL.

The chain has TRBV27 and TRBJ1-2; no firm D call. Germline loops: CDR1 MNHEY, CDR2 SMNVEV (reference sequence). The CDR3 is 13 residues long. Trimming removed 9 bases from V and 1 base from J, with 12 bases in between. As DNA, the CDR3 is TGTGCCAGTTCCCCTGGGAGTAACTATGGCTACACCTTC. Translated: CASSPGSNYGYTF.

Only a few counts were recorded for this clone. The gene calls are TRBV5-4 and TRBJ1-5; 9 positions agree with TRBD1. The germline gives CDR1 SGHNT, CDR2 YYREEE (reference sequence). With 4 bases clipped from V and 6 bases from J, the junction kept 5 bases outside the gene matches. The CDR3 length is 14 residues. CDR3 nucleotide sequence: TGTGCCAGCAGCGCAGACAGGGGGGGTCAGCCCCAGCATTTT. Amino acid sequence: CASSADRGGQPQHF. Combining the CDR3 with reference TRBV5-4 and TRBJ1-5 gives the whole variable domain ETGVTQSPTHLIKTRGQQVTLRCSSQSGHNTVSWYQQALGQGPQFIFQYYREEENGRGNFPPRFSGLQFPNYSSELNVNALELDDSALYLCASSADRGGQPQHFGDGTRLSIL.

This clone was recorded only once. With a much larger clone just one base away, this may be a read error. The rearrangement joins TRBV11-3 to TRBJ2-3, with 10 bases fitting TRBD1. This CDR3 is 15 amino acids long. Losses at the gene ends were 4 bases for V and 2 bases for J; bases not matched to a gene: 3. Germline V gives CDR1 SGHNT, CDR2 YENEEA. CDR3 sequence reads: CASSSGQGYTDTQYF. The CDR3, as DNA: TGTGCCAGCAGCTCGGGACAGGGGTACACAGATACGCAGTATTTT.

The V and J genes are TRBV5-1 and TRBJ2-2; 11 bases are shared with TRBD2. In germline, CDR1 is SGHRS, CDR2 YFSETQ. This CDR3 region has 18 residues. V was clipped by 5 bases and J by 5 bases; unmatched bases: 14. The CDR3 reads CASSYYASGRRGTGELFF. CDR3 coding DNA: TGCGCCAGCAGTTACTACGCTAGCGGGAGGCGGGGAACCGGGGAGCTGTTTTTT.

The V gene is TRBV5-1, the J gene TRBJ1-2; perhaps TRBD1 as D (6 bases). The V and J ends lost 4 bases and 5 bases respectively, with 15 bases between them. CDR3 length: 14 residues. Germline-derived CDR1 and CDR2 are SGHRS and YFSETQ. In nucleotides, the CDR3 is TGCGCCAGCAGCCCCCGACAGGCAATATATGGCTACACCTTC. Encoded protein: CASSPRQAIYGYTF.

The chain has TRBV25-1 and TRBJ2-7; 7 bases match TRBD1. Germline V lookup: CDR1 MGHDK, CDR2 SYGVNS. Germline trimming cut 6 bases from V and 4 bases from J; bases unmatched to any gene: 6. The CDR3 is made up of 13 amino acids. CDR3 amino acids: CASRHDRAYEQYF. DNA for the CDR3: TGTGCCAGCAGGCACGACAGGGCTTACGAGCAGTACTTC.

The rearrangement uses TRBV14 and TRBJ2-2; D not resolved. This CDR3 has 14 residues. With 2 bases removed from V and 4 bases from J, the gap between germline ends came to 8 bases. Germline CDR1 reads SGHDN; CDR2 reads FVKESK. CDR3 DNA: TGTGCCAGCAGCCAACAAAGACTCACCGGGGAGCTGTTTTTT. Its translation: CASSQQRLTGELFF.

CDR3 sequence reads: CASSSGQLPSYEQYF. CDR3 nucleotides: TGTGCCAGCAGTTCGGGACAGCTCCCCTCCTACGAGCAGTACTTC. The chain joins TRBV27 to TRBJ2-7, with 7 bases fitting TRBD1. Losses at the gene ends were 4 bases for V and 0 bases for J; bases not matched to a gene: 6. The CDR3 loop spans 15 amino acids. CDR1 is MNHEY and CDR2 is SMNVEV in the germline V gene (reference sequence).

The chain is built from TRBV5-1 and TRBJ2-7, with D perhaps TRBD1 (5 bases). Germline values: CDR1 SGHRS, CDR2 YFSETQ. CDR3 length: 14 residues. Trimming removed 4 bases at V and 0 bases at J, with 11 bases between. The CDR3 protein is CASSRTGVSYEQYF. CDR3 bases: TGCGCCAGCAGCCGCACAGGAGTCTCCTACGAGCAGTACTTC.

This sequence joins TRBV4-1 and TRBJ2-1; 10 nucleotides match TRBD2. The V segment lost 2 bases and the J segment 2 bases; nucleotides outside the gene matches: 6. This CDR3 region has 17 residues. CDR1 and CDR2 (germline): MGHRA, YSYEKL. In DNA, the CDR3 is TGCGCCAGCAGCCAAATAGGACTAGCGGACACCTACAATGAGCAGTTCTTC. This gives the protein CASSQIGLADTYNEQFF.

This chain joins TRBV10-3 and TRBJ1-1; tentatively, D is TRBD1 (5 bases). The CDR3 runs to 14 residues. The V end was cut by 1 base, the J end by 2 bases, with 8 bases between. CDR1 and CDR2 from the germline V gene are ENHRY and SYGVKD. CDR3 loop: CAISELTVNTEAFF. Written as DNA, the CDR3 is TGTGCCATCAGTGAGTTGACAGTTAACACTGAAGCTTTCTTT.

This clone was seen at least ten times. The chain joins TRBV19 to TRBJ1-5; no reliable D call. The V end lost 1 base, the J end lost 3 bases, and 16 bases lay between the germline ends. The CDR3 consists of 17 residues. Germline V CDR1 and CDR2: LNHDA, SQIVND (reference sequence). The CDR3 sequence is CASSIVYWRILNQPQHF. The CDR3 DNA follows: TGTGCCAGTAGTATAGTATATTGGCGGATCCTCAATCAGCCCCAGCATTTT. Filled out from reference TRBV19 and TRBJ1-5, the complete variable domain reads DGGITQSPKYLFRKEGQNVTLSCEQNLNHDAMYWYRQDPGQGLRLIYYSQIVNDFQKGDIAEGYSVSREKKESFPLTVTSAQKNPTAFYLCASSIVYWRILNQPQHFGDGTRLSIL.

V and J are TRBV9 and TRBJ2-5, with no clear D. CDR1 and CDR2 from the germline V gene are SGDLS and YYNGEE. Trimming cost V 1 base and J 4 bases, with 8 bases left between them. The CDR3 has 13 amino acids. The CDR3 loop is CASSVSSRETQYF. DNA for the CDR3: TGTGCCAGCAGCGTATCTAGTCGAGAGACCCAGTACTTC.

V usage is TRBV6-5 and J usage is TRBJ2-2, with D perhaps TRBD1 (6 bases). The germline CDR1 and CDR2 sequences are MNHEY and SVGAGI. Trimming took 7 bases from V and 3 from J, leaving 15 bases between them. The CDR3 runs to 15 residues. The CDR3 DNA is TGTGCCAGCACCAGACGGGACACCGACACCGGGGAGCTGTTTTTT. It specifies CASTRRDTDTGELFF.

This clone has only a few counts. The rearrangement links TRBV5-4 to TRBJ2-2; a possible D gene is TRBD2 (6 bases). Germline V lookup: CDR1 SGHNT, CDR2 YYREEE (reference sequence). The CDR3 covers 15 residues. V was trimmed by 2 bases and J by 4 bases, leaving 12 bases between them. CDR3 sequence reads: CASSLRGRLTGELFF. CDR3 DNA sequence: TGTGCCAGCAGCTTAAGAGGGAGGCTCACCGGGGAGCTGTTTTTT.

This clone was counted between two and nine times. The genes are TRBV19 and TRBJ2-2, with 11 bases identical to TRBD2. The CDR3 spans 16 residues. Germline CDR1 LNHDA, CDR2 SQIVND (reference sequence). V gave up 6 bases and J gave up 0 bases; unmatched junction bases: 3. CDR3 in DNA: TGTGCCAGTAGCCAACTAGCGGGAGCGAACACCGGGGAGCTGTTTTTT. This sequence encodes CASSQLAGANTGELFF.

This clone was recorded only once. The chain links TRBV9 to TRBJ2-1; TRBD2 aligns across 12 bases. The germline V gene encodes CDR1 SGDLS and CDR2 YYNGEE. V lost 1 base and J lost 6; bases outside the gene matches: 5. This CDR3 spans 16 amino acids. The CDR3 loop reads CASSVLGTSGFNEQFF. In DNA, the CDR3 is TGTGCCAGCAGCGTATTAGGGACTAGCGGGTTCAATGAGCAGTTCTTC.

The chain couples TRBV30 to TRBJ2-1; TRBD1 agrees at 10 bases. The CDR3 has 14 amino acids. Trimming removed 4 bases from V and 13 bases from J; junction bases left unmatched: 13. Germline V gene data show CDR1 as GTSNPN and CDR2 as SVGIG (reference sequence). CDR3 sequence (DNA): TGTGCCTGGACCGTACCGGGACAGGGGATAGGTCAGTTCTTC. This encodes CAWTVPGQGIGQFF.

This chain joins TRBV19 and TRBJ2-7; D may be TRBD1 (6 bases). This CDR3 spans 13 amino acids. Trimming left V 5 bases short and J 5 bases short, with 13 bases between. Germline CDR1 LNHDA, CDR2 SQIVND (reference sequence). The CDR3 region is CASSRQVLDEQYF. In DNA, the CDR3 is TGTGCCAGTAGTCGACAGGTATTGGACGAGCAGTACTTC.

V and J are TRBV6-5 and TRBJ1-5; 7 positions agree with TRBD1. V was pared by 4 bases and J by 0 bases, with 6 bases of the junction left unmatched. This CDR3 region has 16 residues. Germline V gene lookup returns CDR1 MNHEY and CDR2 SVGAGI. The CDR3 DNA reads TGTGCCAGCAGTTGGGGGACAGTCAATAGCAATCAGCCCCAGCATTTT. It is translated as CASSWGTVNSNQPQHF.

The chain recombines TRBV6-6 with TRBJ1-2; D is perhaps TRBD1 (5 bases). V shed 2 bases and J shed 5 bases, with 9 bases lying between them. Germline CDR1 is MNHNY and CDR2 is SVGAGI (reference sequence). The CDR3 covers 13 residues. Here the CDR3 reads CASSYDGGYGYTF. Written as DNA, the CDR3 is TGTGCCAGCAGTTACGACGGGGGATATGGCTACACCTTC.

The sample holds a few counts of this clone. The chain is built from TRBV27 and TRBJ2-7, with 10 positions matching TRBD1. The V segment lost 6 bases and the J segment 3 bases; nucleotides outside the gene matches: 5. This CDR3 region has 14 residues. Germline CDR1 is MNHEY and CDR2 is SMNVEV (reference sequence). The CDR3 reads CASRATGGGYEQYF. The CDR3 DNA reads TGTGCCAGCAGGGCGACAGGGGGCGGCTACGAGCAGTACTTC.

The chain couples TRBV12-3 or TRBV12-4 to TRBJ1-5; no clear D. This CDR3 contains 12 residues. V shed 3 bases and J shed 6 bases, with 6 bases lying between them. CDR3 nucleotides: TGTGCCAGCAGTTTGACACCTCAGCCCCAGCATTTT. Amino acid sequence: CASSLTPQPQHF.

The V gene is TRBV2, the J gene TRBJ2-7, with D hard to call. Trimming removed 8 bases from V and 4 bases from J, with 9 bases in between. The CDR3 is 11 amino acids. Per the germline V gene, CDR1 is SNHLY and CDR2 is FYNNEI. CDR3 in amino acids: CASGLSYEQYF. The CDR3 DNA reads as TGTGCCAGCGGTTTGAGTTACGAGCAGTACTTC.

This clone showed up just a few times. The CDR3 region has the DNA TGTGCCACTCTAGCGGGAGCTGGTTACAATGAGCAGTTCTTC. This translates into CATLAGAGYNEQFF. This chain links TRBV2 with TRBJ2-1, with 10 bases aligning to TRBD2. J lost 4 bases, V lost 10 bases, and 7 bases had no gene match. The CDR3 runs 14 residues. The germline V gene encodes CDR1 SNHLY and CDR2 FYNNEI.